A single sample gave rise to the 8 T cell receptor beta chains below, sequenced in a study of T-cell memory formation after mild COVID-19. TCRdb called the 5' RACE reads again in MiXCR, with one record for every CDR3 protein. The sample records roughly 620,000 distinct CDR3 sequences, roughly 18% being singletons. Sequenced: PBMCs or a T cell subset sorted from them (not recorded which). All receptors come from an adult woman who had mild COVID-19 (a few samples of this study predate the infection). Cell type and time point are not known.

This chain connects TRBV4-3 to TRBJ2-7; D is unresolved. The germline CDR1 and CDR2 sequences are LGHNA and YSLEER. The CDR3 covers 13 residues. V was cut by 1 base and J by 3 bases, with 7 bases left in between. As DNA, the CDR3 is TGCGCCAGCAGCCAAGGGCACTTCTACGAGCAGTACTTC. Translated, it gives CASSQGHFYEQYF.

The rearrangement links TRBV4-3 to TRBJ2-3, with TRBD2 matching over 16 bases. This CDR3 contains 17 residues. Germline loops: CDR1 LGHNA, CDR2 YSLEER. Unmatched junction bases numbered 5, after V lost 3 bases and J lost 5 bases. The CDR3 DNA is TGCGCCAGCAGCCAGGGACTAGCGGGAGGGCCTGTAGATACGCAGTATTTT. Translating gives CASSQGLAGGPVDTQYF.

This chain connects TRBV4-3 to TRBJ2-7; 7 nucleotides agree with TRBD2. This CDR3 comprises 13 residues. The germline CDR1 and CDR2 sequences are LGHNA and YSLEER. The trim removed 5 bases at V and 5 bases at J, leaving 6 bases unmatched. CDR3 bases: TGCGCCAGCAGCTCTGGACTAGTTGACGAGCAGTACTTC. Its translation: CASSSGLVDEQYF.

The V and J genes are TRBV27 and TRBJ2-5; TRBD1 is a possible D gene (5 bases). The germline V gene has CDR1 MNHEY and CDR2 SMNVEV (reference sequence). The length of the CDR3 is 15 residues. V was cut by 1 base and J by 2 bases, with 11 bases left in between. The CDR3 bases are TGTGCCAGCAGTTTATTTTTCAGGGCTCAAGAGACCCAGTACTTC. Translating it yields CASSLFFRAQETQYF.

The chain links TRBV3-1 to TRBJ1-2; D not certain. Trimming stripped 2 bases from V and 0 bases from J, with 10 bases between. The CDR3 is made up of 15 amino acids. Germline-derived CDR1 and CDR2 are LGHDT and YNNKEL (reference sequence). The CDR3: CASSQSPGPNYGYTF. Written as DNA, the CDR3 is TGTGCCAGCAGCCAAAGCCCCGGGCCTAACTATGGCTACACCTTC.

The chain uses TRBV7-9 and TRBJ2-5, with 7 bases that match TRBD1. V was clipped by 1 base and J by 0 bases; unmatched bases: 2. This CDR3 spans 15 amino acids. Germline V gene data show CDR1 as SEHNR and CDR2 as FQNEAQ (reference sequence). In DNA form, the CDR3 reads TGTGCCAGCAGCTTAGAACAGGGGTACCAAGAGACCCAGTACTTC. It encodes CASSLEQGYQETQYF.

This clonotype was counted a few times. The V and J genes are TRBV20-1 and TRBJ1-6, with 7 bases aligning to TRBD1. Trimming at V came to 2 bases and at J to 5 bases, leaving 3 bases not matched to a gene. The CDR3 runs 14 residues. Germline CDR1 DFQATT, CDR2 SNEGSKA (reference sequence). The CDR3 DNA is TGCAGTGCTAGACCCGGGACAGATAATTCACCCCTCCACTTT. Translating it yields CSARPGTDNSPLHF.

The sample holds a few counts of this clonotype. V usage is TRBV2 and J usage is TRBJ1-2; 7 nucleotides agree with TRBD1. The junction had 4 bases not matched to a gene; V was cut back by 3 bases and J by 3 bases. CDR3 length: 14 amino acids. CDR1 is SNHLY, CDR2 FYNNEI, per germline. The DNA for the CDR3 is TGTGCCAGCAGTGATGGGACAGCCTACTATGGCTACACCTTC. The encoded protein is CASSDGTAYYGYTF.